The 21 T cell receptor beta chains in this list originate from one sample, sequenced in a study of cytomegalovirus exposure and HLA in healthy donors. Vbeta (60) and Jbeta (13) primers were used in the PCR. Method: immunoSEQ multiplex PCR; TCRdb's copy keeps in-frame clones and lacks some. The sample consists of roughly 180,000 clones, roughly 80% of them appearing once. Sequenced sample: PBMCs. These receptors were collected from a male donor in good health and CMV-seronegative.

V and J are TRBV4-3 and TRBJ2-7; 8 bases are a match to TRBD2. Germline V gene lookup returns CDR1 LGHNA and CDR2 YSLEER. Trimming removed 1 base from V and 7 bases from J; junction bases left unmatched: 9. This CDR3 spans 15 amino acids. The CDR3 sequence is CASSQALAGLLEQYF. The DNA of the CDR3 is TGCGCCAGCAGCCAAGCGCTAGCGGGCCTTTTGGAGCAGTACTTC.

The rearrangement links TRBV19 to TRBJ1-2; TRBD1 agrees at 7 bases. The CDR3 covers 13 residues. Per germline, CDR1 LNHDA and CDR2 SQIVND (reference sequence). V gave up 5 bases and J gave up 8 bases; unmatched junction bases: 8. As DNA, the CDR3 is TGTGCCAGTAGTCCCACAGGGGCAGCGGGCTACACCTTC. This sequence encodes CASSPTGAAGYTF. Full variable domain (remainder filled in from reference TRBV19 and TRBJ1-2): DGGITQSPKYLFRKEGQNVTLSCEQNLNHDAMYWYRQDPGQGLRLIYYSQIVNDFQKGDIAEGYSVSREKKESFPLTVTSAQKNPTAFYLCASSPTGAAGYTFGSGTRLTVV.

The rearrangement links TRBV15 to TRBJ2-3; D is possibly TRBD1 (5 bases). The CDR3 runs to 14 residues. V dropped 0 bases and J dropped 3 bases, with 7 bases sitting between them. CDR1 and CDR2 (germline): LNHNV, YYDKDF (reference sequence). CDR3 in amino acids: CATSRDRATDTQYF. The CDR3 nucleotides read TGTGCCACCAGCAGAGACAGGGCTACAGATACGCAGTATTTT.

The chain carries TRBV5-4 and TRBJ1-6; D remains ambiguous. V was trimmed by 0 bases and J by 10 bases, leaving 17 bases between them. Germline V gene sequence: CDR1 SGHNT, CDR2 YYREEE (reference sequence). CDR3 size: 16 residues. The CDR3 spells CASSLAGRAPGSPLHF. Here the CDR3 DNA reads TGTGCCAGCAGCTTGGCGGGAAGGGCTCCGGGGTCACCCCTCCACTTT.

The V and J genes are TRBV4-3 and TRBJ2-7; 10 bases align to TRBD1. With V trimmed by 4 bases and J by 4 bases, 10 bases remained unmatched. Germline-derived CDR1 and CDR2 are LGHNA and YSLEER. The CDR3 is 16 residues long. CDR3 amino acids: CASSRIDRGRGYEQYF. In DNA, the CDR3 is TGCGCCAGCAGCCGGATAGACAGGGGGCGCGGGTACGAGCAGTACTTC.

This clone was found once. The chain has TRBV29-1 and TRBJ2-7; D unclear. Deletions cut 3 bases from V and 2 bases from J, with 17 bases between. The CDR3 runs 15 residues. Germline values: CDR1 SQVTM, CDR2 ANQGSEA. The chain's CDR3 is CSVEFGSFSPYEQYF. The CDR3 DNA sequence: TGCAGCGTTGAGTTTGGCTCATTTAGCCCCTACGAGCAGTACTTC.

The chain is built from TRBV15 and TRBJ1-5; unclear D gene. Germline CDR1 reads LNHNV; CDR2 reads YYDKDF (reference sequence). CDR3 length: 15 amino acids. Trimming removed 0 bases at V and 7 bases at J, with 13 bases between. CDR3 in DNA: TGTGCCACCAGCAGAGATGGGGAGTTACAGCAGCCCCAGCATTTT. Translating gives CATSRDGELQQPQHF.

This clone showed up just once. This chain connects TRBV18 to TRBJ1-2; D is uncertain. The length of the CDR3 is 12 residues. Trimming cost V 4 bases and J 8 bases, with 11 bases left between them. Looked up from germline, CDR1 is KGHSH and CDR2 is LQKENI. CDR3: CASSLDLQGYTF. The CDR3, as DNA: TGTGCCAGCTCACTTGATTTACAGGGCTACACCTTC.

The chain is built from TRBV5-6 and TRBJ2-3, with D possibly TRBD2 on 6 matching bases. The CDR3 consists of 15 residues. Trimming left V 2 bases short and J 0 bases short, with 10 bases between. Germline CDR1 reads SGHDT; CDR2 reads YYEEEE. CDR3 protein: CASSLPGLSTDTQYF. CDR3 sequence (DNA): TGTGCCAGCAGCTTACCGGGACTCAGCACAGATACGCAGTATTTT. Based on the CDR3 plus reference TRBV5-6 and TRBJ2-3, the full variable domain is DAGVTQSPTHLIKTRGQQVTLRCSPKSGHDTVSWYQQALGQGPQFIFQYYEEEERQRGNFPDRFSGHQFPNYSSELNVNALLLGDSALYLCASSLPGLSTDTQYFGPGTRLTVL.

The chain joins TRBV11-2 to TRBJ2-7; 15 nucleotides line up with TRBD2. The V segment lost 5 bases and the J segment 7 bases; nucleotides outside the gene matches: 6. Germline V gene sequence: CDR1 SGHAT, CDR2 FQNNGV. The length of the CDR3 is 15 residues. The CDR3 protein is CASSLGTSGRREQYF. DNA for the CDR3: TGTGCCAGCAGCCTCGGGACTAGCGGGAGGAGGGAGCAGTACTTC. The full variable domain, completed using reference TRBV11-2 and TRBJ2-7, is EAGVAQSPRYKIIEKRQSVAFWCNPISGHATLYWYQQILGQGPKLLIQFQNNGVVDDSQLPKDRFSAERLKGVDSTLKIQPAKLEDSAVYLCASSLGTSGRREQYFGPGTRLTVT.

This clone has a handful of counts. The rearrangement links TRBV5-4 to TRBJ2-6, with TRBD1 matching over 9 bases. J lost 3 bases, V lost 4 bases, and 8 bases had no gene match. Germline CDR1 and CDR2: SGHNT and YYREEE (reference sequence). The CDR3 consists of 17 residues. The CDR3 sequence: CASSAPGQGIGANVLTF. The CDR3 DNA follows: TGTGCCAGCAGCGCACCGGGACAGGGAATTGGGGCCAACGTCCTGACTTTC.

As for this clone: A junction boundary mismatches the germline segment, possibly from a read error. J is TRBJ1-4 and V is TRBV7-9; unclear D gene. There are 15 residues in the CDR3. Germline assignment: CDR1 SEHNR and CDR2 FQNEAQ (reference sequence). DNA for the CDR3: TGTTCCAGCAGCTTAATCGACGAGGGTGGTGAAAAACTGTTTTTT. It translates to CSSSLIDEGGEKLFF.

The CDR3 protein is CASSLMDRGSEKLFF. For the CDR3, the DNA is TGTGCCAGCAGTTTAATGGACAGGGGGTCTGAAAAACTGTTTTTT. The chain links TRBV27 to TRBJ1-4, with 10 bases that match TRBD1. Trimming removed 2 bases from V and 7 bases from J; junction bases left unmatched: 4. The CDR3 is 15 amino acids. Germline V gives CDR1 MNHEY, CDR2 SMNVEV (reference sequence).

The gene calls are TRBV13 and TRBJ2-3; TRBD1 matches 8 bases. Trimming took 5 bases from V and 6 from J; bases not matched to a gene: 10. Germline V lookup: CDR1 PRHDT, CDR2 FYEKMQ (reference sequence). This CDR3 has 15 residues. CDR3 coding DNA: TGTGCCAGCAGCCCCGTAGGACAGGGTGTGGATACGCAGTATTTT. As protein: CASSPVGQGVDTQYF.

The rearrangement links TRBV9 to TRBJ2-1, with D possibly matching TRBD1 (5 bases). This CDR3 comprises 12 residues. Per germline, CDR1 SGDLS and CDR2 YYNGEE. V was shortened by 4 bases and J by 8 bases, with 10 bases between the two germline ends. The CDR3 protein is CASSFTGHEQFF. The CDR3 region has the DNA TGTGCCAGCAGCTTCACAGGACATGAGCAGTTCTTC.

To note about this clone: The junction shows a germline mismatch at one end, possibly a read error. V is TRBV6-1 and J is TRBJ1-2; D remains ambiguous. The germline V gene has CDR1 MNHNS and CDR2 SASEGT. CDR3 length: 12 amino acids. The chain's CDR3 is CASSEGYYGYPF. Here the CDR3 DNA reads TGTGCCAGCAGTGAAGGGTACTATGGCTACCCCTTC.

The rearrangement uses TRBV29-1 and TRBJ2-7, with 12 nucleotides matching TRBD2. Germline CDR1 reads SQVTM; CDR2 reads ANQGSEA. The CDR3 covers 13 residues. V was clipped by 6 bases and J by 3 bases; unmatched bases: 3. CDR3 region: CSVSTSGSYEQYF. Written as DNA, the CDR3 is TGCAGCGTGTCGACTAGCGGGAGCTACGAGCAGTACTTC.

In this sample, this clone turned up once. CDR3: CASSRPGQGNRGYTF. Written as DNA, the CDR3 is TGTGCCAGCAGTCGTCCGGGACAGGGGAATCGTGGCTACACCTTC. V gene TRBV28 combines with J gene TRBJ1-2, with TRBD1 identical over 10 bases. CDR1 and CDR2 from the germline V gene are MDHEN and SYDVKM. V dropped 5 bases and J dropped 7; count of bases not matched to a gene: 10. This CDR3 region has 15 residues.

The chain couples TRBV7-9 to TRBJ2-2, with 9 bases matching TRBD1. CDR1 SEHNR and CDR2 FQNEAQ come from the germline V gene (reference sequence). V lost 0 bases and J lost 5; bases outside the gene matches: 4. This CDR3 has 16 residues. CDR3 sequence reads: CASSLAGTGTTGELFF. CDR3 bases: TGTGCCAGCAGCTTAGCCGGGACAGGGACAACCGGGGAGCTGTTTTTT.

The CDR3 region has the DNA TGTGCCTGGAGCCCCACAGGGAGGGGTGAAAAACTGTTTTTT. Protein: CAWSPTGRGEKLFF. The chain couples TRBV30 to TRBJ1-4; a weak D match, TRBD1 (6 bases). The V gene's germline CDR1 is GTSNPN and CDR2 SVGIG (reference sequence). V was cut by 3 bases and J by 7 bases, with 15 bases left in between. The CDR3 length is 14 residues.

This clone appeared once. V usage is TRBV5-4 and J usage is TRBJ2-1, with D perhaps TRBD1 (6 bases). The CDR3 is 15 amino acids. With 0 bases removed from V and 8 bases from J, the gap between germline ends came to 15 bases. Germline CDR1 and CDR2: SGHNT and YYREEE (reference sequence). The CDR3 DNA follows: TGTGCCAGCAGCTTGGTCAGGCAGGGGAAGGATGAGCAGTTCTTC. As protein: CASSLVRQGKDEQFF.